This T cell receptor beta chain was found in a study of shared clonotypes between healthy human individuals. Trimming removed 4 bases from V and 3 bases from J, with 14 bases in between. Germline lookup yields CDR1 SGHKS and CDR2 YYEKEE (reference sequence). The CDR3 totals 15 residues. Details on this clone: Its target is unknown.

Study conclusions and caveats: With several donors compared, about 5.2% of naive CD4 clonotypes were shared.

The assay was carried out at the deep level. Approximately 200 ng DNA, approximately 31,000 T cell genomes, went into each sorted-subset replicate PCR. Only in-frame clones appear in the TCRdb table, and some are missing; sequencing was by immunoSEQ multiplex PCR. The profile covers 2.3 million or so clones, with over 90% appearing a single time and 0.39% taken by the ten largest. This chain uses TRBV5-5 with TRBJ1-5; D is unclear. This receptor was identified in a young man in good health. Some clones in this sample may be carry-over from other donors' samples. The sequencing sample was made of naive CD4+ T cells from PBMCs. As for subset: CD45RA+ positively selected. DNA for the CDR3: TGTGCCAGCAGCCCCACTCCCTTCCCCAATCAGCCCCAGCATTTT. It yields the protein CASSPTPFPNQPQHF.